Listed below are T cell receptor beta chains from one sample, sequenced in a study of breast tumors, draining lymph nodes, adjacent tissues. TCRdb independently ran MiXCR on the multiplex PCR reads; one entry per CDR3 protein. The data show about 14,000 distinct CDR3 sequences, with more than 50% seen just once and approximately 30% held by the top ten. Material for sequencing was tumor-adjacent breast tissue. These receptors all stem from a female donor with breast cancer. Some clones in this sample may be carry-over from other donors' samples. Both conserved end residues are part of each CDR3. A D gene is named only where the DNA matches it firmly. Rows may omit the clone size; those that give it use once, few, many or a size class.

TRBJ2-3 . . TRBV10-3 TGTGCCATCAGCACGGGTATGGAGGCCGATACGCAGTATTTT CAISTGMEADTQYF
TRBJ2-7 . TRBD2 TRBV5-6 TGCGCCAGCAGGGAAGGGGCGGGGGGTGACGCCTACGAGCAGTACTTC CASREGAGGDAYEQYF
TRBJ2-7 . . TRBV25-1 TGTGCCAGCAGTTATAGGGATGGCGAGCAGTACTTC CASSYRDGEQYF
TRBJ1-5 . . TRBV18 TGTGCCAGCTCACCTGAGGGCAATCAGCCCCAGCATTTT CASSPEGNQPQHF
TRBJ1-2 few TRBD1 TRBV10-3 TGTGCCATCAGCACGGACAGGGGGAACTATGGCTACACCTTC CAISTDRGNYGYTF
TRBJ2-3 . TRBD2 TRBV7-8 TGTGCCAGCAGCTTAGCGCGACTAGCGCACACAGATACGCAGTATTTT CASSLARLAHTDTQYF
TRBJ1-5 . . TRBV12-3/TRBV12-4 TGTGCCAGCAGTCGACAAAACAATCAGCCCCAGCATTTT CASSRQNNQPQHF
TRBJ1-2 . . TRBV27 TGTGCCAGCAGTTTGGGCAGGGACTATGGCTACACCTTC CASSLGRDYGYTF
TRBJ2-5 many . TRBV11-2 TGTGCCAGCAGCCCCCCAGAAGAGACCCAGTACTTC CASSPPEETQYF
TRBJ2-7 . . TRBV11-3 TGTGCCAGCAGTTTGGGCGGGGACTCTTACGAGCAGTACTTC CASSLGGDSYEQYF
TRBJ1-1 many . TRBV11-3 TGTGCCAGCAGCTTACAGGGTAACGCTGAAGCTTTCTTT CASSLQGNAEAFF
TRBJ1-5 . . TRBV6-1 TGTGCCAGCAGTGAAGCGCTGGCAGGGTACCAGCCCCAGCATTTT CASSEALAGYQPQHF
TRBJ2-3 . . TRBV12-3/TRBV12-4 TGTGCCAGCAGTTTATCAGACAGGACAGATACGCAGTATTTT CASSLSDRTDTQYF
TRBJ2-3 . TRBD2 TRBV24-1 TGTGCCACCAGTGATTTGCGGCTAGCGGGAGCTAGCACAGATACGCAGTATTTT CATSDLRLAGASTDTQYF
TRBJ2-7 . TRBD1 TRBV6-5 TGTGCCAGCAGTTACTCGAGGACAGGGGACTCCTACGAGCAGTACTTC CASSYSRTGDSYEQYF
TRBJ2-3 . TRBD2 TRBV20-1 TGCAGTGCTAGAGCGGGTCTCGGGAGGGCCAGTGGAACAGATACGCAGTATTTT CSARAGLGRASGTDTQYF
TRBJ1-3 . . TRBV29-1 TGCAGCGTAGATGGGGGGGACTCTGGAAACACCATATATTTT CSVDGGDSGNTIYF
TRBJ1-3 . . TRBV6-5 TGTGCCAGCACCCGGGGAGCTGGAAACACCACATATTTT CASTRGAGNTTYF
TRBJ1-2 . . TRBV2 TGTGCCAGCAGTGTTGAAGGGCCCGTAAACTATGGCTACACCTTC CASSVEGPVNYGYTF
TRBJ1-2 . TRBD1 TRBV19 TGTGCCAGTACCACCCCGGGACAGATCTATGGCTACACCTTC CASTTPGQIYGYTF
TRBJ2-3 . . TRBV29-1 TGCAGCGTCAGGCGAGGCAGCACAGATACGCAGTATTTT CSVRRGSTDTQYF
TRBJ1-1 . . TRBV14 TGTGCCAGCAGCCAAGAACAGATGAACACTGAAGCTTTCTTT CASSQEQMNTEAFF
TRBJ1-2 . . TRBV20-1 TGCAGTGCTAGAGGCCTCCGAGGGCCCGTAAACTATGGCTACACCTTC CSARGLRGPVNYGYTF
TRBJ2-1 medium-sized TRBD2 TRBV7-2 TGTGCCAGCAGCTTAGCAAGGGTACTAGCGGGAGCTAGTACCTACAATGAGCAGTTCTTC CASSLARVLAGASTYNEQFF
TRBJ1-1 many . TRBV12-3/TRBV12-4 TGTGCCAGCAGTCCCCGAGAGTCGGCGGCTGAAGCTTTCTTT CASSPRESAAEAFF
TRBJ1-6 few . TRBV20-1 TGCAGTGCTAGTTCGTCGGAAAAGGTCCTCCACTTT CSASSSEKVLHF
TRBJ2-5 . . TRBV7-7 TGTGCTAGCAGCTTAGGATTGGGGACCGAGACCCAGTACTTC CASSLGLGTETQYF
TRBJ2-5 medium-sized . TRBV6-5 TGTGCCAGCAGGAGCGACTCGTACCAAGAGACCCAGTACTTC CASRSDSYQETQYF
TRBJ2-2 . TRBD1 TRBV15 TGTGCCACCGGTAACAGGGGGCAACGGATCGGGGAGCTGTTTTTT CATGNRGQRIGELFF
TRBJ2-1 many TRBD1 TRBV27 TGTGCCAGCAGCCCCGGGACAGGGATCAATGAGCAGTTCTTC CASSPGTGINEQFF
TRBJ2-5 . . TRBV7-9 TGTGCCAGCAGCTTTTTCGTGGGGGGCCAAGAGACCCAGTACTTC CASSFFVGGQETQYF
TRBJ1-5 . . TRBV4-1 TGCGCCAGCAGCCAAGACCCTGGACAGATTGGCAATCAGCCCCAGCATTTT CASSQDPGQIGNQPQHF
TRBJ2-1 . . TRBV5-5 TGTGCCAGCAGCTTGGGGACTACTTCCTACAATGAGCAGTTCTTC CASSLGTTSYNEQFF
TRBJ1-5 few . TRBV2 TGTGCCAGCAACGCGAGAGGGGATCAGCCCCAGCATTTT CASNARGDQPQHF
TRBJ2-1 many TRBD2 TRBV6-2/TRBV6-3 TGTGCCAGTCGGCGGGAGGCCGATGAGCAGTTCTTC CASRREADEQFF
TRBJ1-4 once . TRBV7-9 TGTGCCAGCAGCTTTACAGCAACTAATGAAAAACTGTTTTTT CASSFTATNEKLFF